This T cell receptor (beta chain) is from a study of early T cells in non-severe SARS-CoV-2 infection. Study at large: Chains were unpaired, as sequencing was done on bulk RNA from unsorted whole blood. Overall study results and limits: VDJdb-based annotation leaned toward anti-spike CD8 responses and missed private and CD4 specificities.

The CDR3 contains 15 residues. The germline CDR1 and CDR2 sequences are DFQATT and SNEGSKA (reference sequence). The ends lost 3 bases at V and 3 bases at J; junction bases unmatched: 9. This clonotype was counted many times. Antigen unknown. Individual cDNA molecules received unique molecular identifiers during library preparation. TCRdb reprocessed the 5' RACE reads with MiXCR, giving one entry per CDR3 protein. In the table there are about 30,000 distinct CDR3 sequences, roughly 4.6% of which are singletons. The chain links TRBV20-1 to TRBJ2-3; TRBD2 matches at 7 bases. The source is an adult who was a healthcare worker with PCR-confirmed SARS-CoV-2 infection or an uninfected control (not recorded which). Sequenced here: whole blood, sampled at baseline. CDR3 nucleotide sequence: TGCAGTGCTAGCCCGCTTAGCGGGTATACAGATACGCAGTATTTT. It codes for CSASPLSGYTDTQYF.